The clone carrying this T cell receptor (beta chain) has only a few counts. Its antigen is currently unknown. RNA transcripts provided the template for amplifying TCR beta CDR3 regions. HTBI-primed first-round RT-PCR preceded second-round multiplex PCR. TCRdb redid the calling of the multiplex PCR reads with MiXCR, one entry per CDR3 protein. The table lists about 660,000 distinct CDR3 sequences, roughly 41% of them singletons. The authors diagnosed from clinical symptoms, serum thyroxine, TRAb, thyroid ultrasound and orbital computed tomography. The CDR3 runs 14 residues. V dropped 3 bases and J dropped 0 bases, with 9 bases sitting between them. The germline gives CDR1 LNHDA, CDR2 SQIVND (reference sequence). This specimen belongs to a study of Graves' ophthalmopathy and Graves' hyperthyroidism. Notes on the study in general: Blood repertoires reportedly contained most expanded thyroid clonotypes above 0.001 frequency.

This rearrangement joins TRBV19 to TRBJ2-7; D gene ambiguous. The TCR was taken from an adult man with Graves' ophthalmopathy. The sample consisted of peripheral blood. Here the CDR3 reads CASSIKGGSYEQYF. CDR3 bases: TGTGCCAGTAGTATTAAAGGCGGCTCCTACGAGCAGTACTTC.